The 14 T cell receptor beta chains below all came from one sample that was sequenced in a study of blood T cell repertoires in COVID-19. The data were produced by immunoSEQ multiplex PCR, yet TCRdb's version contains in-frame clones alone and is incomplete. Of approximately 61,000 clones in the sample, approximately 86% were seen once. Sequencing was carried out using peripheral blood. Receptors originate from a woman older than 75 with active COVID-19.

This chain links TRBV11-2 with TRBJ2-2; 7 bases line up with TRBD1. J gave up 6 bases and V 6 bases, and 10 bases lay outside the gene matches. CDR3 size: 15 residues. Germline assignment: CDR1 SGHAT and CDR2 FQNNGV. CDR3 residues: CASSLEGAGSGELFF. CDR3 DNA sequence: TGTGCCAGCAGTCTCGAGGGGGCTGGATCCGGGGAGCTGTTTTTT.

The gene calls are TRBV15 and TRBJ1-1, with a tentative D call TRBD1 (6 bases). CDR3 length: 14 amino acids. CDR1 LNHNV and CDR2 YYDKDF come from the germline V gene (reference sequence). Trimming took 10 bases from V and 5 from J, leaving 20 bases between them. This CDR3 is CAIRVPGQETEAFF. Here the CDR3 DNA reads TGTGCCATCCGAGTCCCGGGACAAGAGACTGAAGCTTTCTTT.

The rearrangement links TRBV28 to TRBJ2-5, with D possibly being TRBD2 (5 bases). The V gene lost 5 bases and the J gene lost 6 bases, with 19 bases spanning the gap. The CDR3 loop spans 15 amino acids. CDR1 and CDR2 (germline): MDHEN, SYDVKM. DNA for the CDR3: TGTGCCAGCAGTCTCATCGGAGGCCCAGCGAAGACCCAGTACTTC. Protein sequence: CASSLIGGPAKTQYF.

This rearrangement joins TRBV15 to TRBJ1-5; D is perhaps TRBD1 (5 bases). CDR3 size: 13 residues. The V and J ends lost 1 base and 7 bases respectively, with 8 bases between them. Germline V gives CDR1 LNHNV, CDR2 YYDKDF (reference sequence). The CDR3 loop is CATSRGREQPQHF. The CDR3 nucleotides read TGTGCCACCAGCAGAGGCAGGGAACAGCCCCAGCATTTT.

V and J are TRBV6-5 and TRBJ1-1; TRBD1 is a possible D gene (5 bases). V was cut by 7 bases and J by 5 bases, with 17 bases left in between. The CDR3 has 14 residues. In germline, CDR1 is MNHEY, CDR2 SVGAGI. The CDR3 nucleotides read TGTGCCAGCAATCGTCTCAGGGTTAATACTGAAGCTTTCTTT. The encoded protein is CASNRLRVNTEAFF.

The J gene is TRBJ1-4, the V gene TRBV4-3, with 9 bases matching TRBD1. The CDR3 has 16 residues. Germline CDR1 LGHNA, CDR2 YSLEER. J lost 7 bases, V lost 0 bases, and 6 bases had no gene match. The CDR3 nucleotides are TGCGCCAGCAGCCAAGAATCCGGGACAGGGAGTGAAAAACTGTTTTTT. Its protein product is CASSQESGTGSEKLFF.

The rearrangement uses TRBV12-3 or TRBV12-4 and TRBJ2-1; D gene ambiguous. There are 12 residues in the CDR3. Trimming pared 3 bases from V and 7 bases from J, leaving 7 bases between. CDR3 sequence: CASSFLVNEQFF. The CDR3 bases are TGTGCCAGCAGTTTCCTCGTTAATGAGCAGTTCTTC.

This rearrangement joins TRBV7-3 to TRBJ2-1; D gene unclear. This CDR3 is built from 13 residues. V was pared by 6 bases and J by 5 bases, with 11 bases between. The germline CDR1 and CDR2 sequences are SGHTA and FQGTGA. DNA for the CDR3: TGTGCCAGCAGTCCCTTAAGCCACAATGAGCAGTTCTTC. This translates into CASSPLSHNEQFF.

J is TRBJ1-1 and V is TRBV19, with 7 bases matching TRBD1. Trimming at V came to 5 bases and at J to 9 bases, leaving 18 bases not matched to a gene. This CDR3 is 16 amino acids long. Germline CDR1 reads LNHDA; CDR2 reads SQIVND (reference sequence). CDR3 in DNA: TGTGCCAGTAGTTTGGGACAGACCATCCCTTATGATAAAGCTTTCTTT. As protein: CASSLGQTIPYDKAFF.

The rearrangement uses TRBV19 and TRBJ1-1; D unresolved. CDR1 and CDR2 from the germline V gene are LNHDA and SQIVND (reference sequence). Trimming pared 6 bases from V and 4 bases from J, leaving 12 bases between. The CDR3 has 13 amino acids. The CDR3: CASRPPGSTEAFF. Written as DNA, the CDR3 is TGTGCCAGTAGGCCCCCAGGCAGCACTGAAGCTTTCTTT.

The chain is built from TRBV27 and TRBJ2-5; the D gene is possibly TRBD1 (5 bases). CDR1 MNHEY and CDR2 SMNVEV come from the germline V gene (reference sequence). The CDR3 sequence is 13 residues long. The V and J ends lost 5 bases and 3 bases respectively, with 10 bases between them. The CDR3 is CASSLQGEETQYF. CDR3 in DNA: TGTGCCAGCAGTCTACAAGGGGAAGAGACCCAGTACTTC.

This sequence joins TRBV7-2 and TRBJ1-6, with D unclear. The CDR3 has 12 amino acids. V lost 4 bases and J lost 10, with 8 bases in between. Germline values: CDR1 SGHTA, CDR2 FQGNSA. In nucleotides, the CDR3 is TGTGCCAGCAGCTCCCGGTTGTCACCCCTCCACTTT. It codes for CASSSRLSPLHF.

This clone was recorded a few times. The chain couples TRBV9 to TRBJ2-7; TRBD1 matches 9 bases. The CDR3 is made up of 15 amino acids. Per the germline V gene, CDR1 is SGDLS and CDR2 is YYNGEE. The junction had 3 bases not matched to a gene; V was cut back by 0 bases and J by 2 bases. CDR3 loop: CASSVEGQGTYEQYF. Written as DNA, the CDR3 is TGTGCCAGCAGCGTAGAGGGACAGGGTACCTACGAGCAGTACTTC.

The chain uses TRBV7-2 and TRBJ2-5, with D possibly TRBD1 on 5 matching bases. Germline loops: CDR1 SGHTA, CDR2 FQGNSA. The CDR3 spans 13 residues. Between the trimmed V and J ends, which lost 2 bases and 7 bases, there was a span of 11 bases. CDR3 residues: CASSLRLTGTQYF. The CDR3 nucleotides read TGTGCCAGCAGCTTAAGGTTAACAGGGACCCAGTACTTC.